The source of this TCR beta chain is a study of glioma-infiltrating T cells after dendritic cell vaccination (dated by TCRdb to the mid-2010s). Context from the whole study: Of the 15 glioblastoma patients in the cohort, all drawn from Phase I and II dendritic cell vaccination trials, 9 were newly diagnosed and 6 had recurrent disease. Autologous tumor lysate-pulsed dendritic cell vaccination was administered to the patients between the early 2000s and the early 2010s. The vaccine was prepared from monocyte-derived dendritic cells that were cultured for roughly seven days with IL-4 and GM-CSF and then pulsed overnight with autologous tumor lysate. Each patient was given three intradermal dendritic cell vaccine injections, spaced two weeks apart, in the arm below the axilla. In glioblastoma patients vaccinated with dendritic cells, deep sequencing of TCR beta CDR3 regions served to measure the amount of tumor-infiltrating lymphocytes and to compare repertoires between tumor and blood. Survival after dendritic cell vaccination was correlated with TCR sequencing metrics, such as TIL content and the overlap between tumor and blood repertoires.

To be selected, patients needed enough residual fresh-frozen tumor tissue and more than two years of available survival data. None of the glioblastoma patients carried an isocitrate dehydrogenase mutation, although molecular status otherwise varied. PBMC were collected before vaccination, two weeks after the third vaccination, and at tumor progression if progression occurred. The Qiagen DNeasy Blood extraction Kit was used for extraction of genomic DNA. In its sample, this clone was seen once. Its antigen is unknown. Base-call qualities are not available, and no considerably larger clone is one nucleotide away. What the work shows at the level of the full study, not this receptor alone: The response model built on TCR overlap across three groups was characterized as speculative, with prospective validation still needed. After dendritic cell vaccination, a higher estimated pretreatment TIL content predicted longer time to progression and longer overall survival. The cohort was small and heterogeneous, with few patients having full blood and tumor sets and even fewer initial-recurrent tumor pairs. No direct relationship between TCR clonality and survival was found, suggesting that a diverse polyclonal response may matter.

TCRB CDR3 regions were amplified from 2 ug genomic DNA, or all available DNA if less, using the immunoSEQ assay. The multiplex PCR relied on 60 forward primers for TCR V beta segments and 13 reverse primers for J beta segments. Synthetic control templates were spiked into each sample at limiting dilution to estimate reads per starting template. The Illumina HiSeq System generated sequencing reads of 87 bp. The original pipeline was this. PCR and sequencing errors were removed by merging closely related sequences with a nearest neighbor algorithm. TCR overlap was defined as the percentage of unique tumor TCR beta sequences that were also present in the same patient's peripheral blood. TCRdb holds this immuneACCESS table with in-frame rearrangements only. Some clones are missing; in checked studies, unresolved V genes explain under half, and the rest has no known cause. That table gives V, J and clone size, and the DNA gave D and trimming. The sample contains about 36,000 clones, 70% to 85% of them found a single time. Together, the top ten hold 7.8% of the sample.

The V and J ends are trimmed by 4 bases and 7 bases, leaving 20 bases between them. Measured from the cysteine to the phenylalanine, the CDR3 is 15 residues long. Here the CDR3 DNA is all that survives: 45 bases in frame from base 1. CDR1 SGHNT and CDR2 YYREEE are derived from the germline V gene (reference sequence). The starting material was blood, obtained before dendritic cell vaccination. This clonotype was obtained from a human donor with glioblastoma. Recombination joined TRBV5-4 with TRBJ2-5; the D gene is perhaps TRBD2, from 6 matching bases. DNA sequence: TGTGCCAGCAGCCCCAGCGGGCCAATGGGGGGGACCCAGTACTTC. Its coded protein is CASSPSGPMGGTQYF.